This T cell receptor (beta chain) was sequenced for a study of OX40 agonist ivuxolimab in advanced cancers. Study information: The dose-escalation cohort had hepatocellular carcinoma, melanoma, renal cell or head and neck cancer. Three patients, one with hepatocellular carcinoma and two with cutaneous melanoma, responded partially.

The table came from immunoSEQ multiplex PCR; TCRdb's copy has only in-frame clones and leaves some out. The sample carries tens of thousands of clones, approximately 84% recorded once. Overall study findings and caveats: Both blood CD4+ and CD8+ T cells showed clonal growth by week 6 at 0.1 to 3.0 mg/kg.

Germline V gene data show CDR1 as LGHNA and CDR2 as YNFKEQ. The CDR3 spans 14 residues. J lost 1 base, V lost 5 bases, and 3 bases had no gene match. This clone was seen only a few times. The antigen is unknown. The TCR comes from an adult with an advanced solid tumor such as melanoma, head and neck, liver or kidney cancer. This specimen was CD4+ or CD8+ T cells sorted from blood, taken in a trial of the OX40 agonist ivuxolimab. J is TRBJ1-1 and V is TRBV4-2; TRBD1 matches 8 bases. The CDR3 region has the DNA TGTGCCAGCAGCTACGACAGGGGGAACACTGAAGCTTTCTTT. As protein: CASSYDRGNTEAFF.